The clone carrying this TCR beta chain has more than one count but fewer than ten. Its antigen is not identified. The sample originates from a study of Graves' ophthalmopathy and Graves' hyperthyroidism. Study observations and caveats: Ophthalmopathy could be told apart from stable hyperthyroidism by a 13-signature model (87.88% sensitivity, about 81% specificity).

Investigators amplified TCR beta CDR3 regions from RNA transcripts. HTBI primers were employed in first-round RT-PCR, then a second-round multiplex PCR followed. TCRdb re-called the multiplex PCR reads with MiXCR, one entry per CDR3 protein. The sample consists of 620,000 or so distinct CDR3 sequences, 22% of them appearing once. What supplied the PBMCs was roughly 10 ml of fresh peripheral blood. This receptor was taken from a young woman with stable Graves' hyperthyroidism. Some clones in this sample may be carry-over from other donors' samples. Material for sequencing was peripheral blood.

CDR3 nucleotides: TGTGCCAGTAGTATTAGAGGCGAGCAGTACTTC. Its protein product is CASSIRGEQYF. The genes are TRBV19 and TRBJ2-7; unclear D gene. This CDR3 is built from 11 residues. Per the germline V gene, CDR1 is LNHDA and CDR2 is SQIVND (reference sequence). V dropped 3 bases and J dropped 6 bases, with 6 bases sitting between them.